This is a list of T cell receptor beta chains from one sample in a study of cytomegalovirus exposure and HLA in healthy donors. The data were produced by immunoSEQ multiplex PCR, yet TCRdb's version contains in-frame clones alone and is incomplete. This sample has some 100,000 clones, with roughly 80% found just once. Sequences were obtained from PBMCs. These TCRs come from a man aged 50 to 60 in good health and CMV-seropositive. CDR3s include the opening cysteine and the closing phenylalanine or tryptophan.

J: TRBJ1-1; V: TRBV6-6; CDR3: CASSYRQGAAEAFF
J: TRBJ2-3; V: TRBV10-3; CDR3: CAISERGATDTQYF
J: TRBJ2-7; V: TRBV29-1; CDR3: CSVELTGEAYEQYF
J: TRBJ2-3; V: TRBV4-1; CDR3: CASSSRAGGVRSADTQYF
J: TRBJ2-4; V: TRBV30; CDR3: CAWSVGGGAKNIQYF
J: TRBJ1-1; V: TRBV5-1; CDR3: CASSLTGAPDFSTEAFF
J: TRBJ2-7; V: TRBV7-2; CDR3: CASSTGQGREQYF
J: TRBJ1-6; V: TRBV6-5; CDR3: CASSFRDWGDSPLHF
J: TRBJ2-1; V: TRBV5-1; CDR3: CASSTDPGRVRGEQFF
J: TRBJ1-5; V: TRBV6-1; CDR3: CASSDRDRGNRGQPQHF